The sequence of this T cell receptor (beta chain) was determined in a study of CD8 T cells in ankylosing spondylitis. Study-wide results and caveats: Significantly higher representation of disease-linked clones was reported for matched ankylosing spondylitis synovial fluid. Blood from ankylosing spondylitis patients appeared to carry a characteristic roughly 8-variant TCR beta motif.

This clonotype appeared many times. Its antigen is unidentified. V lost 8 bases and J 4 bases, leaving 24 bases between the germline ends. Germline assignment: CDR1 MNHEY and CDR2 SVGEGT. This CDR3 has 17 amino acids. Making use of molecular barcodes, quantitative 5'-RACE generated TCR beta libraries. From the 5' RACE reads, TCRdb called clonotypes with MiXCR, one entry per CDR3 protein. The top ten clones hold approximately 1% of a sample with approximately 400,000 distinct CDR3 sequences, 17% of them seen once. The chain recombines TRBV6-2 or TRBV6-3 with TRBJ2-1; possibly TRBD1 for D (5 bases). The source of this sequence is a male donor with ankylosing spondylitis. Specimen: blood, either unsorted or a sorted T cell fraction (not recorded which). CDR3 sequence: CASLPAGPVVSYNEQFF. The CDR3 region has the DNA TGTGCCAGCTTACCCGCAGGGCCCGTAGTAAGTTACAATGAGCAGTTCTTC.